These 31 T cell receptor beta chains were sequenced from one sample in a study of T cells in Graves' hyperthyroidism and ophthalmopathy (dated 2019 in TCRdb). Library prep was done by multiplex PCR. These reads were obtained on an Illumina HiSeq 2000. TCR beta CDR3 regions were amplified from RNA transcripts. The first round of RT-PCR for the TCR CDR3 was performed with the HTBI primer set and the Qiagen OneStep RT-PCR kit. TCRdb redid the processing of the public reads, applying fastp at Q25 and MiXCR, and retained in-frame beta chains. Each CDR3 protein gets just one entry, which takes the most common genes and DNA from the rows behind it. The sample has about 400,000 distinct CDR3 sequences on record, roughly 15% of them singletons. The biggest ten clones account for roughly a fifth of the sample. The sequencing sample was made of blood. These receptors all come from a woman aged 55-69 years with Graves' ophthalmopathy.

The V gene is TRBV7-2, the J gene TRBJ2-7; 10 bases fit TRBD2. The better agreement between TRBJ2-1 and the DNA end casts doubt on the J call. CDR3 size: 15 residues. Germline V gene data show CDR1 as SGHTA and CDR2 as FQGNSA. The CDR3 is CASSPAAGGGYEQFF. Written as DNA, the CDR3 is TGTGCCAGCAGCCCCGCAGCGGGAGGGGGGTACGAGCAGTTCTTC.

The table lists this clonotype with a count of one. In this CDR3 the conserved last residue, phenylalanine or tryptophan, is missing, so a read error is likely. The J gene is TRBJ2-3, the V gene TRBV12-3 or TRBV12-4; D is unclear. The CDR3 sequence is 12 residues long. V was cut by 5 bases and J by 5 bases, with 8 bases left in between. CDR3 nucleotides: TGTGCCAGCAGTCCCTGGGGAGATACGCAGTATTCT. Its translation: CASSPWGDTQYS.

The CDR3 sequence is CSASRTGGAETQYF. DNA for the CDR3: TGCAGTGCTAGCCGGACAGGGGGCGCGGAGACCCAGTACTTC. This chain connects TRBV20-1 to TRBJ2-5, with TRBD1 matching over 11 bases. This CDR3 comprises 14 residues. Trimming removed 3 bases from V and 5 bases from J; junction bases left unmatched: 5. CDR1 is DFQATT, CDR2 SNEGSKA, per germline (reference sequence).

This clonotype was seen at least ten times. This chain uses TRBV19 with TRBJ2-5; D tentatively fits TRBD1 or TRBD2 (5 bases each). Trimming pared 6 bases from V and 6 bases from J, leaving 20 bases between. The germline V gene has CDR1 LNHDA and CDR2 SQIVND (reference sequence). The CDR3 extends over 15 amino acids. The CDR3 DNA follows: TGTGCCAGTAGCCCCGGGGCATTGGGGACGAAGACCCAGTACTTC. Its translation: CASSPGALGTKTQYF.

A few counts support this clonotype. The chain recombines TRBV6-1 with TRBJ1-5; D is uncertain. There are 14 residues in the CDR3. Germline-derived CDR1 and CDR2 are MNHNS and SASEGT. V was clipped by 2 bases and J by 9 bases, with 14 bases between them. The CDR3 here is CASSELQRGGPQHF. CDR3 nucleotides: TGTGCCAGCAGTGAATTACAGCGAGGAGGGCCCCAGCATTTT.

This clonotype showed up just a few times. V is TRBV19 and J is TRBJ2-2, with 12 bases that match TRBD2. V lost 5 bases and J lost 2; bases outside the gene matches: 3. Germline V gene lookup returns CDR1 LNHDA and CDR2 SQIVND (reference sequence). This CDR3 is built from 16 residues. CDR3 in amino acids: CASSPSGRANTGELFF. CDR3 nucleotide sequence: TGTGCCAGTAGTCCTAGCGGGAGGGCCAACACCGGGGAGCTGTTTTTT.

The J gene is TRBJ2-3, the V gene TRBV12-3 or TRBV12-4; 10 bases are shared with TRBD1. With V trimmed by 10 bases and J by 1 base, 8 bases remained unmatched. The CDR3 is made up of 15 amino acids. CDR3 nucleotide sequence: TGTGCCATCGCGCGGGGACAGGGGCGCACAGATACGCAGTATTTT. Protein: CAIARGQGRTDTQYF.

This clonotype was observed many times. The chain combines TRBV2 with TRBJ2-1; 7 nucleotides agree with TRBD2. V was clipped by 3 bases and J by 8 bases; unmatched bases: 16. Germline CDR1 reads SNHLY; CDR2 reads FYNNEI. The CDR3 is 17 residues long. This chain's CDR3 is CASSDGVSGGGLDEQFF. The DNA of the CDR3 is TGTGCCAGCAGTGATGGGGTGTCGGGAGGCGGGTTGGATGAGCAGTTCTTC.

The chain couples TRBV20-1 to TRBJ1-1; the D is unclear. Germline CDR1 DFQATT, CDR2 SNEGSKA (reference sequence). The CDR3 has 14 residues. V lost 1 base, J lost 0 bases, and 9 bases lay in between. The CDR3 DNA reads TGCAGTGCTAGAGTTTACGGCATGAACACTGAAGCTTTCTTT. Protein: CSARVYGMNTEAFF.

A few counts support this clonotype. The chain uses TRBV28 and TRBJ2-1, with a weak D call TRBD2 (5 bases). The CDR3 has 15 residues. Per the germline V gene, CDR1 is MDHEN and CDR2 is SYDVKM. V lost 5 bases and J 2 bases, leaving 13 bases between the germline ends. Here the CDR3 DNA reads TGTGCCAGCAGTCGCGGCGGCGGGCCCTACAATGAGCAGTTCTTC. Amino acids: CASSRGGGPYNEQFF.

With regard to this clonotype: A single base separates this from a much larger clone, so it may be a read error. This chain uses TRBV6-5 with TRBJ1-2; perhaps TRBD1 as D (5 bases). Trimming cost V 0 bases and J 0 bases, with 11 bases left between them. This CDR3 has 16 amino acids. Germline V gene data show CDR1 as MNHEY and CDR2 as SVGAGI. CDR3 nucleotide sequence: TGTGCCAGCAGTTACTCCGGACGGGACCCTAACTATGGCTACACCTTC. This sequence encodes CASSYSGRDPNYGYTF.

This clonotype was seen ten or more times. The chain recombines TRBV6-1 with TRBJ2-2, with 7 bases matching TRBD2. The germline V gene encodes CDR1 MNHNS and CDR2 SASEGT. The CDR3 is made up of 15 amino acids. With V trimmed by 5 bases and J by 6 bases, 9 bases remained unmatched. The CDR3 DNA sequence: TGTGCCAGCAGTTTTTCCGGACTAGTGGCCGGGGAGCTGTTTTTT. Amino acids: CASSFSGLVAGELFF.

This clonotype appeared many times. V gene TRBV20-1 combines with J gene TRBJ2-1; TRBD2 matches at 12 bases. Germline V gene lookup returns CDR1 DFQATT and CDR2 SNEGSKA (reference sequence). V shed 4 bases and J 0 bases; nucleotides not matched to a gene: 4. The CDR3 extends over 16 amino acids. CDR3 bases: TGCAGTGCTACCTCTAGCGGGGGGGCCTCCTACAATGAGCAGTTCTTC. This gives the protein CSATSSGGASYNEQFF.

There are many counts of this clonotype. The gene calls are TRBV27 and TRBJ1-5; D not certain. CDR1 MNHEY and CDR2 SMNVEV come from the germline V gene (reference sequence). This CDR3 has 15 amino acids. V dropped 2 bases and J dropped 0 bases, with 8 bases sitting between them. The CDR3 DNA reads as TGTGCCAGCAGTTTAACGAGAATTAGCAATCAGCCCCAGCATTTT. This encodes CASSLTRISNQPQHF.

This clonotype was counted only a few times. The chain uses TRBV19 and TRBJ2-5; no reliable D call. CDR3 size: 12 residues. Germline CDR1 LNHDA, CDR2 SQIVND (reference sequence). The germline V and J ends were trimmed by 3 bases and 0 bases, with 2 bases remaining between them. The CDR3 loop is CASSIDQETQYF. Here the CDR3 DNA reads TGTGCCAGTAGTATCGACCAAGAGACCCAGTACTTC.

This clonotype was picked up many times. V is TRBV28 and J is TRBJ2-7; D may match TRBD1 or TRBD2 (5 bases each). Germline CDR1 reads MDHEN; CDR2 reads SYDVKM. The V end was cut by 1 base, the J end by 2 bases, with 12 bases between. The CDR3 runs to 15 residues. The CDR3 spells CASSLSGTAAYEQYF. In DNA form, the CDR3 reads TGTGCCAGCAGTTTATCCGGGACCGCGGCCTACGAGCAGTACTTC.

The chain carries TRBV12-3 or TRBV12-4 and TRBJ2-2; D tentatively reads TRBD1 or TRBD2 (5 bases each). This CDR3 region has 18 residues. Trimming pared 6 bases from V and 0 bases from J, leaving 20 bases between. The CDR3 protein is CASSLARGSLANTGELFF. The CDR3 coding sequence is TGTGCCAGCAGCCTCGCCCGGGGCTCCTTGGCGAACACCGGGGAGCTGTTTTTT.

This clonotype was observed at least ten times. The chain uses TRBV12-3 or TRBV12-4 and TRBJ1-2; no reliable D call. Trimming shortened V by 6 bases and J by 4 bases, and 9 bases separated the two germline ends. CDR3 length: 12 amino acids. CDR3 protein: CASSRRSYGYTF. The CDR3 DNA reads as TGTGCCAGCAGCCGAAGAAGCTATGGCTACACCTTC.

This chain's CDR3 is CASSLDDRGINEKLFF. The CDR3 DNA reads as TGCGCCAGCAGCTTGGACGACAGGGGAATTAATGAAAAACTGTTTTTT. The gene calls are TRBV5-1 and TRBJ1-4, with 8 bases aligning to TRBD1. The CDR3 extends over 16 amino acids. Germline CDR1 reads SGHRS; CDR2 reads YFSETQ. With 0 bases clipped from V and 4 bases from J, the junction kept 5 bases outside the gene matches.

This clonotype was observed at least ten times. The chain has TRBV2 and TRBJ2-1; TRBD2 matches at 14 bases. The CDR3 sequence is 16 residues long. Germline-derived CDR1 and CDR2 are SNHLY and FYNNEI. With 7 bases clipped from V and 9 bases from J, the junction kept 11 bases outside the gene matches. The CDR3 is CASTGTSGSSGGEQFF. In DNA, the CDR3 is TGTGCCAGCACCGGGACTAGCGGGAGTTCGGGTGGTGAGCAGTTCTTC.

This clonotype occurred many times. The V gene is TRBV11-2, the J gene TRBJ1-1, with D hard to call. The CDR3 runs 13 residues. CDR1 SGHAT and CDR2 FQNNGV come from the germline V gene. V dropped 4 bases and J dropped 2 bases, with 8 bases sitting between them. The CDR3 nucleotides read TGTGCCAGCAGCTCCACTTCCAACACTGAAGCTTTCTTT. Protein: CASSSTSNTEAFF.

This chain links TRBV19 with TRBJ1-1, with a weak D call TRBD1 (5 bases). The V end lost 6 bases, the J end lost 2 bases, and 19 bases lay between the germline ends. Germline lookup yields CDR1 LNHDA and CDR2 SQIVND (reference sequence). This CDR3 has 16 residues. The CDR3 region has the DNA TGTGCCAGTAGCACATACGAAGGGAGGGGAAACACTGAAGCTTTCTTT. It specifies CASSTYEGRGNTEAFF.

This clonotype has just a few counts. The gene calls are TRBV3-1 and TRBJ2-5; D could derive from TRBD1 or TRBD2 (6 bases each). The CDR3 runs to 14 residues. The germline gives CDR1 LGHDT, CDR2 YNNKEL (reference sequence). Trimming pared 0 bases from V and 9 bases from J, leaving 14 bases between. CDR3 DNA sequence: TGTGCCAGCAGCCAAGATCCCCCGGAGGGGGCCCAGTACTTC. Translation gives CASSQDPPEGAQYF.

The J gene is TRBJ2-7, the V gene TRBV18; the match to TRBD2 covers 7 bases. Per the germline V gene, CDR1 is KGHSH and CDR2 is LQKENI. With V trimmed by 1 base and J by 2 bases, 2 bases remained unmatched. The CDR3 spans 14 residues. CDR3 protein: CASSPREGPYEQYF. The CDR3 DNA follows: TGTGCCAGCTCACCACGGGAGGGCCCCTACGAGCAGTACTTC.

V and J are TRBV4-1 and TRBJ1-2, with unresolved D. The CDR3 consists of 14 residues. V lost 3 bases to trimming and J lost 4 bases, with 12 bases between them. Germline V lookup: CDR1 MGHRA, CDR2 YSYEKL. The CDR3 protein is CASSHARAPYGYTF. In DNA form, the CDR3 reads TGCGCCAGCAGCCACGCTCGGGCCCCCTATGGCTACACCTTC.

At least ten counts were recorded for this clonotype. CDR3 coding DNA: TGTGCCAGCAGCTTCAGAGGGCCGGAGGAGACCCAGTACTTC. Amino acids: CASSFRGPEETQYF. The chain has TRBV7-8 and TRBJ2-5; maybe TRBD2 (5 bases). The CDR3 loop spans 14 amino acids. Germline CDR1 SGHVS, CDR2 FQNEAQ. V shed 3 bases and J shed 5 bases, with 13 bases lying between them.

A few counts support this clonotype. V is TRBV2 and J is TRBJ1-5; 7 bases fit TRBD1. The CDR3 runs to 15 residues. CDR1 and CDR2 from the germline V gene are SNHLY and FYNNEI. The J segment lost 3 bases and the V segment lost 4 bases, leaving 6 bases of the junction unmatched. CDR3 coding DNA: TGTGCCAGCAGTGCCAGGGGGGGGGACAATCAGCCCCAGCATTTT. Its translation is CASSARGGDNQPQHF.

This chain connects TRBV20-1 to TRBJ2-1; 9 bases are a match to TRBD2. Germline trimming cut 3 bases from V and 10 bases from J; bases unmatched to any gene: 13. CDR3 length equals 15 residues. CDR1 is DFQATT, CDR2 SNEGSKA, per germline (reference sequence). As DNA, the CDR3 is TGCAGTGCTAGGGTTCGAGCGGGAGGCGTTAACGAGCAGTTCTTC. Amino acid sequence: CSARVRAGGVNEQFF.

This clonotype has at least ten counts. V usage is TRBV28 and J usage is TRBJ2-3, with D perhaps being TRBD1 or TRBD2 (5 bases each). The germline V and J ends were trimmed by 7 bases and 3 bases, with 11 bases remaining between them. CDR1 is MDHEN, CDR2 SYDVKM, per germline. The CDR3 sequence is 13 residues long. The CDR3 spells CASNVRETDTQYF. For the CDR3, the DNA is TGTGCCAGCAATGTCAGGGAGACAGATACGCAGTATTTT.

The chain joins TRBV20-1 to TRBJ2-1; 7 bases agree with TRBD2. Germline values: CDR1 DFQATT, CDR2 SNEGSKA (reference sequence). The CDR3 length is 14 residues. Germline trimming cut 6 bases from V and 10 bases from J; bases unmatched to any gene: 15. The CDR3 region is CSALADPGPTEQFF. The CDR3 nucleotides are TGCAGTGCCCTAGCGGACCCGGGCCCGACGGAGCAGTTCTTC.

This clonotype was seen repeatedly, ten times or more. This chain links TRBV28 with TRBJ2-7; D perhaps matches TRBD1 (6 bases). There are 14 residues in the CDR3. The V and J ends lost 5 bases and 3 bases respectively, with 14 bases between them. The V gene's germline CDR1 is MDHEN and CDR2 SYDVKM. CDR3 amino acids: CASSHPGTHYEQYF. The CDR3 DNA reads TGTGCCAGCAGTCACCCCGGGACACACTACGAGCAGTACTTC.